The 19 T cell receptor beta chains listed next were all sequenced from one sample in a study of stem cell transplantation in POMP-related autoinflammatory disease. Produced via immunoSEQ multiplex PCR; TCRdb's table is partial and in-frame only. This table has some 69,000 clones, under 95% appearing once. The input for sequencing was CD4+ T cells from PBMCs, taken after stem cell transplantation. Every receptor here comes from a human patient with POMP-related autoinflammation and immune dysregulation (PRAID). The T cells may partly be graft donor cells.

The V call is TRBV7-8, the J call TRBJ2-7; D possibly corresponds to TRBD2 (5 bases). Trimming shortened V by 2 bases and J by 2 bases, and 13 bases separated the two germline ends. The CDR3 has 15 residues. The V gene's germline CDR1 is SGHVS and CDR2 FQNEAQ. The CDR3 DNA sequence: TGTGCCAGCAGCTTAAATACCGGGAATGCCTACGAGCAGTACGTC. Its protein is CASSLNTGNAYEQYV.

This clone was picked up a small number of times. The chain recombines TRBV2 with TRBJ1-4; D not resolved. This CDR3 spans 14 amino acids. The V gene's germline CDR1 is SNHLY and CDR2 FYNNEI. The V end lost 7 bases, the J end lost 7 bases, and 16 bases lay between the germline ends. The CDR3 is CASTHGGRFEKLFF. CDR3 nucleotides: TGTGCCAGCACCCATGGAGGGCGGTTTGAAAAACTGTTTTTT.

The J gene is TRBJ2-7, the V gene TRBV18; 7 nucleotides line up with TRBD1. The CDR3 has 17 residues. With 2 bases clipped from V and 1 base from J, the junction kept 11 bases outside the gene matches. Germline loops: CDR1 KGHSH, CDR2 LQKENI. CDR3 sequence reads: CASSPWPGDRPSYEQYF. For the CDR3, the DNA is TGTGCCAGCTCACCATGGCCTGGGGACAGACCTTCCTACGAGCAGTACTTC.

This clone has a single count. The chain has TRBV5-4 and TRBJ2-4; D assignment may be TRBD1 or TRBD2 (5 bases each). This CDR3 spans 14 amino acids. V lost 4 bases and J lost 0, with 8 bases in between. Per the germline V gene, CDR1 is SGHNT and CDR2 is YYREEE (reference sequence). In DNA form, the CDR3 reads TGTGCCAGCAGCCTCGGGACAGCCAAAAACATTCAGTACTTC. Translating gives CASSLGTAKNIQYF.

The genes are TRBV30 and TRBJ2-3, with TRBD2 matching over 8 bases. The ends lost 3 bases at V and 6 bases at J; junction bases unmatched: 11. Germline CDR1 is GTSNPN and CDR2 is SVGIG (reference sequence). The CDR3 is made up of 15 amino acids. The CDR3 region is CAWSPELSGGDTQYF. The CDR3 DNA reads as TGTGCCTGGAGCCCCGAACTATCGGGGGGGGATACGCAGTATTTT. Together with reference TRBV30 and TRBJ2-3, the CDR3 gives the full variable domain: SQTIHQWPATLVQPVGSPLSLECTVEGTSNPNLYWYRQAAGRGLQLLFYSVGIGQISSEVPQNLSASRPQDRQFILSSKKLLLSDSGFYLCAWSPELSGGDTQYFGPGTRLTVL.

J is TRBJ1-6 and V is TRBV28; TRBD1 is a possible D gene (6 bases). This CDR3 has 15 residues. The ends were cut back, 5 bases at V and 8 bases at J, with 16 bases in the middle. Germline V CDR1 and CDR2: MDHEN, SYDVKM. The CDR3: CASSTTGSVYSPLHF. Written as DNA, the CDR3 is TGTGCCAGCAGTACAACAGGGTCCGTTTATTCACCCCTCCACTTT.

The chain combines TRBV5-1 with TRBJ2-5, with 8 bases that match TRBD1. This CDR3 is 16 amino acids long. J was trimmed by 5 bases and V by 4 bases; bases with no gene match: 13. The V gene's germline CDR1 is SGHRS and CDR2 YFSETQ. CDR3 residues: CASSIYTRQGTETQYF. CDR3 sequence (DNA): TGCGCCAGCAGCATTTACACGCGACAGGGGACGGAGACCCAGTACTTC.

The chain carries TRBV5-1 and TRBJ2-2; TRBD1 might be the D (6 bases). The ends were cut back, 0 bases at V and 1 base at J, with 13 bases in the middle. This CDR3 contains 17 residues. Germline CDR1 reads SGHRS; CDR2 reads YFSETQ. In DNA form, the CDR3 reads TGCGCCAGCAGCTTGGAAGTGACAGGTGGGAACACCGGGGAGCTGTTTTTT. Translated, it gives CASSLEVTGGNTGELFF.

This clone came up a few times. J is TRBJ1-5 and V is TRBV7-2; no reliable D call. This CDR3 region has 14 residues. V lost 4 bases and J lost 0, with 7 bases in between. Germline V lookup: CDR1 SGHTA, CDR2 FQGNSA. CDR3 sequence reads: CASSYYYSNQPQHF. The CDR3 nucleotides read TGTGCCAGCAGCTATTATTATAGCAATCAGCCCCAGCATTTT.

This clone was picked up one time. This chain links TRBV11-2 with TRBJ2-7; 10 bases are a match to TRBD2. The J segment lost 6 bases and the V segment lost 0 bases, leaving 5 bases of the junction unmatched. The CDR3 runs to 15 residues. Germline assignment: CDR1 SGHAT and CDR2 FQNNGV. This chain's CDR3 is CASSLDWLAGVEQYF. CDR3 bases: TGTGCCAGCAGCTTAGATTGGCTAGCGGGAGTCGAGCAGTACTTC.

J is TRBJ2-7 and V is TRBV28; possibly TRBD1 for D (6 bases). The CDR3 runs to 15 residues. V was shortened by 5 bases and J by 3 bases, with 17 bases between the two germline ends. Germline V gene lookup returns CDR1 MDHEN and CDR2 SYDVKM. CDR3 in DNA: TGTGCCAGCAGTCTAACCGGGACACTCGGCTACGAGCAGTACTTC. The encoded protein is CASSLTGTLGYEQYF. The full variable domain, its missing parts supplied by reference TRBV28 and TRBJ2-7, is DVKVTQSSRYLVKRTGEKVFLECVQDMDHENMFWYRQDPGLGLRLIYFSYDVKMKEKGDIPEGYSVSREKKERFSLILESASTNQTSMYLCASSLTGTLGYEQYFGPGTRLTVT.

V gene TRBV3-1 (or the pseudogene TRBV3-2) combines with J gene TRBJ2-3, with a weak D call TRBD1 (6 bases). V was pared by 5 bases and J by 1 base, with 13 bases between. The CDR3 has 15 amino acids. Looked up from germline, CDR1 is LGHDT and CDR2 is YNNKEL (reference sequence). DNA for the CDR3: TGTGCCAGCAGCGAAACAGGGTGGGGCACAGATACGCAGTATTTT. Its protein product is CASSETGWGTDTQYF.

V usage is TRBV20-1 and J usage is TRBJ2-1; D perhaps matches TRBD1 (5 bases). CDR1 DFQATT and CDR2 SNEGSKA come from the germline V gene (reference sequence). This CDR3 region has 11 residues. The V and J ends lost 6 bases and 9 bases respectively, with 12 bases between them. The CDR3, as DNA: TGCAGTGCAAGAAGGGGTCCTGAGCAGTTCTTC. It encodes CSARRGPEQFF.

The chain couples TRBV7-2 to TRBJ1-5; D is perhaps TRBD1 (5 bases). CDR3 length: 16 amino acids. V was clipped by 0 bases and J by 0 bases, with 9 bases between them. Per the germline V gene, CDR1 is SGHTA and CDR2 is FQGNSA. Here the CDR3 DNA reads TGTGCCAGCAGCTTAGCAGACAGCTATAGCAATCAGCCCCAGCATTTT. As protein: CASSLADSYSNQPQHF.

V and J are TRBV2 and TRBJ2-5; D ambiguous. CDR3 length: 13 amino acids. Germline V gives CDR1 SNHLY, CDR2 FYNNEI. Trimming removed 3 bases from V and 0 bases from J, with 5 bases in between. CDR3 protein: CASSDGYQETQYF. CDR3 bases: TGTGCCAGCAGTGATGGCTACCAAGAGACCCAGTACTTC.

The rearrangement links TRBV29-1 to TRBJ2-2, with TRBD1 identical over 8 bases. The CDR3 sequence is 14 residues long. The V segment lost 5 bases and the J segment 2 bases; nucleotides outside the gene matches: 4. CDR1 SQVTM and CDR2 ANQGSEA come from the germline V gene. The CDR3 is CSVQGAFNTGELFF. CDR3 DNA: TGCAGCGTTCAGGGGGCGTTCAACACCGGGGAGCTGTTTTTT.

This clone was recorded only once. The chain has TRBV29-1 and TRBJ2-3; unclear D gene. Trimming took off 5 bases at V and 2 bases at J, with 11 bases between the two ends. The germline CDR1 and CDR2 sequences are SQVTM and ANQGSEA. The CDR3 totals 13 residues. CDR3 sequence: CSVRTYITDTQYF. The CDR3 nucleotides are TGCAGCGTTCGCACATATATCACAGATACGCAGTATTTT.

Written as DNA, the CDR3 is TGCGCCAGCAGCTTGTCCGGGCAAGGTCCTTGGAACATTCAGTACTTC. It specifies CASSLSGQGPWNIQYF. The genes are TRBV5-1 and TRBJ2-4; D gene unclear. This CDR3 spans 16 amino acids. The V end lost 1 base, the J end lost 7 bases, and 18 bases lay between the germline ends. Germline V gives CDR1 SGHRS, CDR2 YFSETQ.

The V and J genes are TRBV7-2 and TRBJ2-7; 12 nucleotides agree with TRBD2. CDR1 is SGHTA, CDR2 FQGNSA, per germline. V shed 2 bases, J shed 0 bases, and the junction held 11 bases outside the gene matches. The CDR3 contains 19 residues. CDR3: CASSLKPLAGGLSSYEQYF. Here the CDR3 DNA reads TGTGCCAGCAGCTTAAAACCACTAGCGGGAGGCCTAAGCTCCTACGAGCAGTACTTC.